This TCR beta chain was sequenced during a study of spatial heterogeneity in lung cancer. CDR1 and CDR2 (germline): MDHEN, SYDVKM. J gave up 12 bases and V 5 bases, and 9 bases lay outside the gene matches. This CDR3 has 15 residues. Time point: blood at routine non-recurrence follow-up after resection. Tumor, nontumor lung or frozen PBMC supplied whole RNA, sequenced without sorting. In this sample, this clonotype turned up a few times. Its antigen remains unidentified. Study results and limitations: Ubiquitous expanded tumor TCRs were seen in blood more at resection than at follow-up.

Every TCR cDNA molecule bore its own unique molecular identifier. TCRdb processed the 5' RACE reads anew with MiXCR; each CDR3 protein has one entry. Of 110,000 or so distinct CDR3 sequences listed, 11% are singletons. The chain joins TRBV28 to TRBJ2-1, with TRBD2 matching 14 bases. The origin of this receptor is a female donor with early-stage non-small cell lung cancer. The sample in question was PBMCs, obtained at follow-up. The CDR3 protein is CASSPQTSGRAWQFF. The CDR3 DNA reads as TGTGCCAGCAGTCCTCAGACTAGCGGGAGGGCTTGGCAGTTCTTC.